Listed here is a single T cell receptor (beta chain). Its antigen is as yet unknown. The data derive from a study of radiotherapy plus CTLA-4 blockade in lung cancer. Study summary: Objective response was observed in around a sixth of patients, and disease control in 31%. Study-wide findings and caveats: Early blood T cell clone dynamics reportedly forecast response best, with interferon-beta.

The trim removed 3 bases at V and 2 bases at J, leaving 7 bases unmatched. CDR1 is SNHLY and CDR2 is FYNNEI in the germline V gene. This CDR3 contains 16 residues. The method was immunoSEQ multiplex PCR; TCRdb's version includes in-frame clones alone and lacks a portion of them. The sample contains about 120,000 clones, about four fifths of which appear only once. This specimen was peripheral blood, taken from a patient treated with radiotherapy plus ipilimumab. This clonotype was obtained from a human donor with non-small cell lung cancer who had a partial response to radiotherapy plus ipilimumab. V is TRBV2 and J is TRBJ2-4; 7 bases are shared with TRBD1. The CDR3 is CASSEVATGSKNIQYF. The DNA for the CDR3 is TGTGCCAGCAGTGAGGTCGCGACAGGGTCCAAAAACATTCAGTACTTC.